This T cell receptor (beta chain) was captured by sequencing in a study of OX40 agonist ivuxolimab in advanced cancers. Study summary: The eligibility criteria allowed prior anti-PD-1, anti-PD-L1 or anti-CTLA-4 therapy, and 30% to 40% had some.

Notes on this clone: Its antigen is as yet unknown. This sample includes further DNA sequences coding for the same CDR3.

CDR3 length equals 14 residues. The germline V gene encodes CDR1 LNHDA and CDR2 SQIVND (reference sequence). The germline V and J ends were trimmed by 5 bases and 7 bases, with 12 bases remaining between them. Sequencing used immunoSEQ multiplex PCR; TCRdb keeps in-frame clones, though not all of them. The data hold 15,000 to 20,000 clones, with under 90% observed a single time. General observations from the study: Dose levels from 0.1 to 3.0 mg/kg saw CD4+ and CD8+ blood T cells expand clonally by week 6.

The material was CD4+ or CD8+ T cells sorted from blood, obtained in a trial of the OX40 agonist ivuxolimab. This TCR was sampled from an adult with an advanced solid tumor such as melanoma, head and neck, liver or kidney cancer. The chain combines TRBV19 with TRBJ1-6; D is unresolved. The CDR3 nucleotides read TGTGCCAGTAGTGTAGGAGCCTGGAATTCACCCCTCCACTTT. Protein sequence: CASSVGAWNSPLHF.